This paragraph covers one T cell receptor (beta chain) sequence. Its target is not known. This record comes from a study of cytomegalovirus exposure and HLA in healthy donors. Study results and limitations: The authors excluded some V segments, including TRBV6-2 and TRBV6-3, as indistinguishable. Judged likely to be a sequencing artifact was a cluster of highly shared sequence variants. On later analysis, the bulk of CMV-associated TCR beta chains appeared to be HLA-restricted. A later analysis found TCR association rates differed by HLA locus, highest for DRB1 and lowest for HLA-C.

V lost 4 bases to trimming and J lost 4 bases; unmatched junction nucleotides: 9. This CDR3 has 16 amino acids. Germline values: CDR1 SEHNR, CDR2 FQNEAQ (reference sequence). The study ran its PCR with 60 Vbeta and 13 Jbeta primers. The repertoire was sequenced with immunoSEQ multiplex PCR; TCRdb's copy has only in-frame clones and lacks some. This sample has approximately 100,000 clones, with 60% to 85% found just once. This TCR came from a female donor in good health and CMV-seronegative. The gene calls are TRBV7-9 and TRBJ2-2; 7 positions agree with TRBD1. Sequencing input: PBMCs. The CDR3 here is CASSSAPGQSTGELFF. The CDR3 DNA sequence: TGTGCCAGCAGCTCCGCACCGGGACAGAGCACCGGGGAGCTGTTTTTT.